Shown below are 14 T cell receptor beta chains from a single sample sequenced in a study of human T cells and chemical hapten exposure. One entry per CDR3 protein, called by TCRdb with MiXCR from the RACE reads. The sample contains some 90,000 distinct CDR3 sequences, roughly 8.5% of which appear only once. Time point indicated: pre-sensitization, week 0. Stated treatment: therapeutic diphenylcyclopropenone sensitization with weekly scalp DPC. Sequencing was performed on whole blood, taken in connection with sensitization to the hapten diphenylcyclopropenone (DPC). These receptors were obtained from a man in his forties with alopecia areata. Some clones in this sample may be carry-over from other donors' samples.

This clonotype was seen at least ten times. This chain uses TRBV6-1 with TRBJ1-1, with D unclear. This CDR3 spans 16 amino acids. Germline CDR1 reads MNHNS; CDR2 reads SASEGT. The V end was cut by 1 base, the J end by 4 bases, with 16 bases between. CDR3 sequence reads: CASSEVVGWGATEAFF. The CDR3 DNA is TGTGCCAGCAGTGAAGTCGTTGGGTGGGGAGCCACTGAAGCTTTCTTT.

This clonotype was detected many times. The chain recombines TRBV2 with TRBJ1-2; D ambiguous. Trimming took 3 bases from V and 4 from J, leaving 9 bases between them. CDR1 is SNHLY, CDR2 FYNNEI, per germline. CDR3 length: 13 amino acids. The CDR3, as DNA: TGTGCCAGCAGTGATAAAACGGTCTATGGCTACACCTTC. Translation: CASSDKTVYGYTF.

This clonotype was counted ten times or more. This chain uses TRBV20-1 with TRBJ2-3; the D gene could be TRBD1 or TRBD2 (5 bases each). The germline V and J ends were trimmed by 2 bases and 3 bases, with 18 bases remaining between them. The germline V gene has CDR1 DFQATT and CDR2 SNEGSKA (reference sequence). This CDR3 is 16 amino acids long. CDR3 protein: CSARPGDRGWTDTQYF. The CDR3 DNA reads as TGCAGTGCTAGACCCGGGGATAGGGGTTGGACAGATACGCAGTATTTT.

V gene TRBV6-5 combines with J gene TRBJ2-1; 13 bases agree with TRBD2. CDR1 and CDR2 (germline): MNHEY, SVGAGI. Trimming at V came to 4 bases and at J to 9 bases, leaving 12 bases not matched to a gene. The CDR3 contains 17 residues. CDR3 nucleotide sequence: TGTGCCAGCAGTTCGCGGACTAGCGGGAGTAAAGGGATTGAGCAGTTCTTC. As protein: CASSSRTSGSKGIEQFF.

The table lists this clonotype with a count of one. The chain joins TRBV19 to TRBJ1-4; a possible D gene is TRBD1 (5 bases). Trimming removed 6 bases at V and 7 bases at J, with 18 bases between. CDR3 length: 15 residues. The germline V gene has CDR1 LNHDA and CDR2 SQIVND (reference sequence). The CDR3 protein is CASRPPGPGGEKLFF. CDR3 nucleotides: TGTGCCAGTAGGCCTCCGGGACCCGGGGGTGAAAAACTGTTTTTT.

CDR3 sequence (DNA): TGTGCCAGCAGGAATGACAGGGGAGTTTTTTCAGAGACCCAGTACTTC. Its translation: CASRNDRGVFSETQYF. J is TRBJ2-5 and V is TRBV7-9, with 8 positions matching TRBD1. Germline trimming cut 6 bases from V and 4 bases from J; bases unmatched to any gene: 13. The germline gives CDR1 SEHNR, CDR2 FQNEAQ (reference sequence). This CDR3 has 16 residues.

The chain has TRBV10-2 and TRBJ1-1; 7 nucleotides line up with TRBD1. V lost 6 bases to trimming and J lost 4 bases; unmatched junction nucleotides: 11. CDR3 length equals 15 residues. CDR1 and CDR2 (germline): WSHSY, SAAADI. The CDR3 DNA reads as TGCGCCAGCAGAAAAGGGACAGTCGGTGGCACTGAAGCTTTCTTT. Encoded protein: CASRKGTVGGTEAFF.

A few counts support this clonotype. The rearrangement uses TRBV12-3 or TRBV12-4 and TRBJ2-2, with 11 bases fitting TRBD2. The CDR3 extends over 18 amino acids. V was clipped by 5 bases and J by 4 bases; unmatched bases: 12. DNA of the CDR3: TGTGCCAGCAGTCCTACCTTTAGCGGGAGGGCCGGCACCGGGGAGCTGTTTTTT. This codes for CASSPTFSGRAGTGELFF.

This clonotype was seen only a few times. The genes are TRBV6-2 or TRBV6-3 and TRBJ2-1; TRBD1 or TRBD2 may be the D gene (5 bases each). Trimming took off 2 bases at V and 5 bases at J, with 10 bases between the two ends. CDR1 is MNHEY, CDR2 SVGEGT, per germline. This CDR3 contains 14 residues. CDR3 loop: CASSYPGPDNEQFF. CDR3 DNA sequence: TGTGCCAGCAGTTACCCGGGACCGGACAATGAGCAGTTCTTC.

This rearrangement joins TRBV24-1 to TRBJ2-1; D is unresolved. This CDR3 is 11 amino acids long. Germline CDR1 is KGHDR and CDR2 is SFDVKD. V was trimmed by 4 bases and J by 5 bases, leaving 2 bases between them. This chain's CDR3 is CATSDNNEQFF. In nucleotides, the CDR3 is TGTGCCACCAGTGACAACAATGAGCAGTTCTTC.

This clonotype was counted between two and nine times. The chain joins TRBV24-1 to TRBJ2-2, with D uncertain. This CDR3 has 15 residues. Germline V gene sequence: CDR1 KGHDR, CDR2 SFDVKD. Between the trimmed V and J ends, which lost 1 base and 3 bases, there was a span of 8 bases. In nucleotides, the CDR3 is TGTGCCACCAGTGATTTTACCCCATACACCGGGGAGCTGTTTTTT. Amino acids: CATSDFTPYTGELFF.

The CDR3 DNA is TGTGCCAGCAGCTTAGGTCTCGGGGAGCTGTTTTTT. As protein: CASSLGLGELFF. The chain joins TRBV7-2 to TRBJ2-2; D is unclear. The CDR3 has 12 residues. V was clipped by 1 base and J by 7 bases, with 4 bases between them. From germline, CDR1 is SGHTA and CDR2 FQGNSA.

The rearrangement uses TRBV2 and TRBJ2-4, with TRBD2 matching over 14 bases. In germline, CDR1 is SNHLY, CDR2 FYNNEI. The length of the CDR3 is 18 residues. V was clipped by 7 bases and J by 0 bases; unmatched bases: 8. The CDR3 here is CASNLRLAGGPAKNIQYF. The CDR3 nucleotides are TGTGCCAGCAATCTGAGACTAGCGGGAGGGCCAGCCAAAAACATTCAGTACTTC. Together with reference TRBV2 and TRBJ2-4, the CDR3 gives the full variable domain: EPEVTQTPSHQVTQMGQEVILRCVPISNHLYFYWYRQILGQKVEFLVSFYNNEISEKSEIFDDQFSVERPDGSNFTLKIRSTKLEDSAMYFCASNLRLAGGPAKNIQYFGAGTRLSVL.

J is TRBJ2-2 and V is TRBV7-2; D gene unclear. The CDR3 has 14 amino acids. The V end lost 6 bases, the J end lost 0 bases, and 8 bases lay between the germline ends. From germline, CDR1 is SGHTA and CDR2 FQGNSA. As DNA, the CDR3 is TGTGCCAGCAGGGCGGATACGAACACCGGGGAGCTGTTTTTT. This codes for CASRADTNTGELFF.